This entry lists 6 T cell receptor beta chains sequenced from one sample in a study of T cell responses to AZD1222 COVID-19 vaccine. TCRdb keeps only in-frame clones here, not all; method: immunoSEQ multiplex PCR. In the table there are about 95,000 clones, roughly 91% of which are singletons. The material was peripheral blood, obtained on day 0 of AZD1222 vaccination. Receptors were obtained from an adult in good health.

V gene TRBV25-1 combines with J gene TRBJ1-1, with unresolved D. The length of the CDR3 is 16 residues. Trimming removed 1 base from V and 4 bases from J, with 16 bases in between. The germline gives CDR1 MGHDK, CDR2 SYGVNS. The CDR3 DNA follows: TGTGCCAGCAGTGAATCCGGGTATCGGGCGTCCACTGAAGCTTTCTTT. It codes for CASSESGYRASTEAFF. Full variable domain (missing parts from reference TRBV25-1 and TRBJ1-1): EADIYQTPRYLVIGTGKKITLECSQTMGHDKMYWYQQDPGMELHLIHYSYGVNSTEKGDLSSESTVSRIRTEHFPLTLESARPSHTSQYLCASSESGYRASTEAFFGQGTRLTVV.

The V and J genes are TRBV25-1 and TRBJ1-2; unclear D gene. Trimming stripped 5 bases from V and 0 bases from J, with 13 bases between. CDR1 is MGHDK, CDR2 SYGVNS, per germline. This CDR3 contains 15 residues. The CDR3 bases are TGTGCCAGCAGTCCAAGTTGGGGAGCTAACTATGGCTACACCTTC. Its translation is CASSPSWGANYGYTF.

Here the CDR3 reads CASTLVGANTGELFF. The CDR3 DNA follows: TGTGCCAGCACGTTGGTGGGGGCGAACACCGGGGAGCTGTTTTTT. The chain links TRBV27 to TRBJ2-2; the D gene could be TRBD1 or TRBD2 (5 bases each). The germline V gene has CDR1 MNHEY and CDR2 SMNVEV (reference sequence). The CDR3 has 15 amino acids. The V gene lost 7 bases and the J gene lost 0 bases, with 12 bases spanning the gap.

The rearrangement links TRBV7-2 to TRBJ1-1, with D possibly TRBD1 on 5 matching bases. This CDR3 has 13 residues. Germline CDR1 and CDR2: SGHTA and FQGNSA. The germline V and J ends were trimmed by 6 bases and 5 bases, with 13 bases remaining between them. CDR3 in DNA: TGTGCCAGCAGTCCACTCGGGGGAACTGAAGCTTTCTTT. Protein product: CASSPLGGTEAFF.

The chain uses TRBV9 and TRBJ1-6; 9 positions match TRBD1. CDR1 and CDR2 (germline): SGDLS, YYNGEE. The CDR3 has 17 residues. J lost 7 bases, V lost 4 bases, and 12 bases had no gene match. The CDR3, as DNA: TGTGCCAGCAGCACACACAGGACAGGGGCTCGAAATTCACCCCTCCACTTT. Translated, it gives CASSTHRTGARNSPLHF.

The CDR3: CASSLGLPNSPLHF. The CDR3 DNA is TGTGCCAGCAGTTTAGGGCTGCCTAATTCACCCCTCCACTTT. J is TRBJ1-6 and V is TRBV27; unclear D gene. Germline CDR1 and CDR2: MNHEY and SMNVEV (reference sequence). The CDR3 length is 14 residues. Trimming removed 2 bases from V and 6 bases from J, with 8 bases in between.